This TCR beta chain is from a study of T-cell memory formation after mild COVID-19 (dated by TCRdb to the early 2020s). Broadly, across the study: TCR sequence clusters from the two donors were largely donor specific. The cohort comprised two young, previously healthy adult volunteers, one female and one male. T-cell clones expanding and contracting after mild COVID-19 in a couple of donors were tracked by longitudinal TCRalpha and TCRbeta repertoire sequencing. General study outcomes and caveats: The study covered only a couple of mild cases, and larger cohorts including severe cases with pre-infection samples were considered necessary. The second-wave clones that peaked on day 37 were not confirmed to be SARS-CoV-2 specific. Balanced CD4/CD8 phenotypes were observed for clones contracting from day 15 to 85, whereas a bias towards CD4+ was observed for a second wave of clones expanding from day 15 to 37. Some responding clones were found in pre-infection memory, which suggests that pre-existing cross-reactive memory T cells took part in the SARS-CoV-2 response. Contracting CD4+ clones turned up mainly in the CM and EM memory subsets, whereas EMRA was where CD8+ clones were enriched.

The sequencer was an Illumina NovaSeq 6000. TCRalpha and TCRbeta cDNA libraries were built by 5'RACE with constant-segment primers, adding sample barcodes and unique molecular identifiers. Trizol reagent was used to extract RNA from every sample. Libraries were amplified in two PCR steps, with a second sample barcode and Illumina TruSeq adapters added in the second step. The libraries were sequenced on an Illumina NovaSeq using 2 x 150 bp paired-end reads. As for the original processing: Reads were demultiplexed and collapsed into UMI-guided consensus sequences with migec v1.2.7. Using mixcr v2.1.11, UMI consensuses were aligned to TRA and TRB V and J templates and then assembled into clonotypes. Clonotypes were classified as expanded or contracted when called significant by both edgeR and NoisET, with noise models trained on biological replicates. For edgeR calls, the thresholds were a false discovery rate-adjusted p below 0.01 and a log2 fold-change of 1. PCA with hierarchical clustering of max-normalized trajectories of the 1000 most abundant clonotypes was used as exploratory dynamics analysis. Separately sequenced CD4+ and CD8+ repertoires were used to assign a CD4 or CD8 phenotype to each responding clone. The public reads were quality trimmed at Q25 with fastp and then assembled into clones with MiXCR by TCRdb, keeping productive beta chains. CDR3 protein sequences are deduplicated, and each keeps its most common genes and DNA. The V and J calls follow TCRdb's processing rather than the paper's. The sample records about 350,000 distinct CDR3 sequences, 12% to 15% of which are singletons. In total, the top ten clones hold over 20% of the sample.

Details on this clonotype: Its cognate antigen has yet to be identified. The sample holds no much larger clone one base away, and base qualities are not on file.

The CDR3, cysteine through phenylalanine, is 14 amino acids long. Kept here is only the CDR3 DNA, which spans 42 bases and is read in frame from base 1. The germline ends are 7 bases apart after V is trimmed by 0 bases and J by 3 bases. Sequences LNHNV (CDR1) and YYDKDF (CDR2) are obtained from the germline V gene (reference sequence). Ficoll-Paque density gradient centrifugation was the method used to isolate PBMCs. The sample consisted of PBMCs or a T cell subset sorted from them (not recorded which). The sequence joins TRBV15 to TRBJ2-3, with no D gene named confidently. This TCR came from a man aged 18 to 30 who had mild COVID-19 (a few samples of this study predate the infection). The sample titles of this study are shuffled in the database, so cell type and time point are left out; the donor was told from shared clones. The CDR3 region has the sequence CATSREPQTDTQYF. The DNA sequence reads TGTGCCACCAGCAGAGAACCGCAGACAGATACGCAGTATTTT. Joined to the reference TRBV15 and TRBJ2-3 proteins, this CDR3 gives the full variable domain: DAMVIQNPRYQVTQFGKPVTLSCSQTLNHNVMYWYQQKSSQAPKLLFHYYDKDFNNEADTPDNFQSRRPNTSFCFLDIRSPGLGDTAMYLCATSREPQTDTQYFGPGTRLTVL.